This T cell receptor beta chain was identified in a study of T cell repertoires in cytomegalovirus infection. Germline V gene lookup returns CDR1 LNHDA and CDR2 SQIVND (reference sequence). V lost 5 bases, J lost 4 bases, and 12 bases lay in between. The CDR3 consists of 14 residues. TCRdb fed the reads into MiXCR, producing one record per CDR3 protein. The table has 150,000 to 200,000 distinct CDR3 sequences, 8% to 10% seen once. This rearrangement joins TRBV19 to TRBJ1-5, with D perhaps TRBD1 (5 bases). The sequence derives from a human donor in good health (CMV status not recorded). Some clones in this sample may be carry-over from other donors' samples. Sequenced material: PBMCs. DNA for the CDR3: TGTGCCAGTAGTGAAACACGACAGAATCAGCCCCAGCATTTT. It codes for CASSETRQNQPQHF.